The entry that follows covers one T cell receptor beta chain sequence. Generated by immunoSEQ multiplex PCR, the TCRdb table keeps only in-frame clones and is missing some. The sample comprises tens of thousands of clones, more than 80% of which are singletons, and 2.1% rests with the top ten. The sample originates from a study of T cell changes during pregnancy in multiple sclerosis. The receptor comes from a female donor in good health, enrolled as a control in a pregnancy study. The specimen was peripheral blood, collected in the second trimester of pregnancy.

The CDR3 nucleotides read TGTGCCAGCAGTGAATATGGACAGGAAGACTATGGCTACACCTTC. It yields the protein CASSEYGQEDYGYTF. The chain carries TRBV2 and TRBJ1-2; TRBD1 matches 7 bases. Trimming at V came to 2 bases and at J to 3 bases, leaving 6 bases not matched to a gene. CDR1 SNHLY and CDR2 FYNNEI come from the germline V gene. CDR3 length: 15 amino acids.